This T cell receptor (beta chain) was identified during a study of T cells after posttransplantation cyclophosphamide. Treatment was busulfan-fludarabine conditioning, a marrow graft, and cyclophosphamide on days +3 and +4. TCRdb's table, derived via immunoSEQ multiplex PCR, lists solely in-frame clones and lacks some. The sample contains some 16,000 clones, none of them singletons. V was pared by 6 bases and J by 3 bases, with 18 bases between. Per germline, CDR1 MGHDK and CDR2 SYGVNS. The CDR3 extends over 16 amino acids. Findings and limits, study-wide: Donor-recipient repertoire similarity was low at 1-2 months, rising over year one. TRB clonality was highly associated with recipient CMV seropositivity and reactivation. Skin or GI-infiltrating T cells shared few TRB sequences with blood.

This clone showed up many times. Its antigen remains unknown. The V call is TRBV25-1, the J call TRBJ1-5; possible D gene TRBD1, 6 bases. Sequencing used PBMCs, obtained after allogeneic stem cell transplant with posttransplant cyclophosphamide. The sequence was collected from a female patient between 30 and 39 years old who received an allogeneic stem cell transplant from a related donor, was CMV-positive, and had no GVHD. Part of the T cell pool may stem from the graft donor. CDR3 nucleotide sequence: TGTGCCAGCAGCGAGACAGGCTCTGGCTTCAATCAGCCCCAGCATTTT. It yields the protein CASSETGSGFNQPQHF.